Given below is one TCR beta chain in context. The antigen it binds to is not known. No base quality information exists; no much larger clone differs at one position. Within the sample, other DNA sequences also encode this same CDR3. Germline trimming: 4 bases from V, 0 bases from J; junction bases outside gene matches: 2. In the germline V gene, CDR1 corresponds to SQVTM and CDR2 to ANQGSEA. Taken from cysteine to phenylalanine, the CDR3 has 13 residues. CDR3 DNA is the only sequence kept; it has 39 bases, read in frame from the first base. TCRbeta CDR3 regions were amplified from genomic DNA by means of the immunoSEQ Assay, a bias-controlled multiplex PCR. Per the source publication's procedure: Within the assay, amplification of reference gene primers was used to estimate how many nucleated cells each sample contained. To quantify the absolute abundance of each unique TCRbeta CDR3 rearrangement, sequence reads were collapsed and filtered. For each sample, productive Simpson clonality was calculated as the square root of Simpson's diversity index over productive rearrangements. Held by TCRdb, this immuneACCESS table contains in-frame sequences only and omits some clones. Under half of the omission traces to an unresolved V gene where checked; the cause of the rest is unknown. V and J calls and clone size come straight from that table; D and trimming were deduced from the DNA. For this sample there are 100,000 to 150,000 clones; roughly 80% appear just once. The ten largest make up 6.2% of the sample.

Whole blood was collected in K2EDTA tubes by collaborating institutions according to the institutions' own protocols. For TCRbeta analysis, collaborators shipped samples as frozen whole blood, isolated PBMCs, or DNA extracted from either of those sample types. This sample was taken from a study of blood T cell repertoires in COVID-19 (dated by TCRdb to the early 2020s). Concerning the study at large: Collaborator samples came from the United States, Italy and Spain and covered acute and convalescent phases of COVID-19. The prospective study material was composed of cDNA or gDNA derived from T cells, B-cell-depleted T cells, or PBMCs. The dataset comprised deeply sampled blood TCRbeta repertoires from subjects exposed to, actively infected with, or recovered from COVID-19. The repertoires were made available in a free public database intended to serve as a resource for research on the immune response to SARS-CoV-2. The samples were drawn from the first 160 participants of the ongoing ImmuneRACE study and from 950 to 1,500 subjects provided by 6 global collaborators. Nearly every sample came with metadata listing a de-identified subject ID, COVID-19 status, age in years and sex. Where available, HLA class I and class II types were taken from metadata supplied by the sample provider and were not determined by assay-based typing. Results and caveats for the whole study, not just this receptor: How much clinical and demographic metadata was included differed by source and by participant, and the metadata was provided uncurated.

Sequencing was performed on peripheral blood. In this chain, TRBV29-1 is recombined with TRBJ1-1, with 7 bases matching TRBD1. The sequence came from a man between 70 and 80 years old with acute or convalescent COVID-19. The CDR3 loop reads CSVAGQMNTEAFF. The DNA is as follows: TGCAGCGTTGCGGGACAGATGAACACTGAAGCTTTCTTT.